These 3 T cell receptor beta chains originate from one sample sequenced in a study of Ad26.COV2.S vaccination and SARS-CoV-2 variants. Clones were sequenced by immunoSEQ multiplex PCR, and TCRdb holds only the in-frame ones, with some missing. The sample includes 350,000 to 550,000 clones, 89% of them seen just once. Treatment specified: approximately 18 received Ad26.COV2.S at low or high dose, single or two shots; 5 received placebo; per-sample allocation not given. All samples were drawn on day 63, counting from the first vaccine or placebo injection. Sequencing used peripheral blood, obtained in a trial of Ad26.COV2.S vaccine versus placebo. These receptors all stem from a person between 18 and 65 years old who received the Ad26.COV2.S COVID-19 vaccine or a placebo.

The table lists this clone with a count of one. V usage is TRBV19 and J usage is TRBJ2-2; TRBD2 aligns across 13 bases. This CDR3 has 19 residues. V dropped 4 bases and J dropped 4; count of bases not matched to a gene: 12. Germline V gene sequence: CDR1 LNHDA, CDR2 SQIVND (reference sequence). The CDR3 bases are TGTGCCAGTAGTAGGACGGGACTAGCGGGGTTCACGAGCACCGGGGAGCTGTTTTTT. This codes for CASSRTGLAGFTSTGELFF.

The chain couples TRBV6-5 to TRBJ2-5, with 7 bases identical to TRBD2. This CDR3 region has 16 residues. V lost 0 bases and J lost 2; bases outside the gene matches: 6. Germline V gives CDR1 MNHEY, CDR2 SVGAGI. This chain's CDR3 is CASSYSRGSGQETQYF. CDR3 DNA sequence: TGTGCCAGCAGTTACTCGAGAGGTAGCGGGCAAGAGACCCAGTACTTC.

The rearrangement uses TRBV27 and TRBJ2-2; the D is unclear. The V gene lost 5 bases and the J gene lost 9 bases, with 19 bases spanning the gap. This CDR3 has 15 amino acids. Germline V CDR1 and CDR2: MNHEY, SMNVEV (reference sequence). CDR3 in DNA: TGTGCCAGCAGTCCCCGCACAGAAGGCCCCCGGGAGCTGTTTTTT. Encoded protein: CASSPRTEGPRELFF.